The 9 T cell receptor beta chains below all came from one sample that was sequenced in a study of siplizumab effects on memory and regulatory T cells. Profiled with immunoSEQ multiplex PCR; TCRdb holds only in-frame clones, not every one. The profile covers approximately 110,000 clones, with about 93% appearing a single time and 0.32% taken by the ten largest. The sample consisted of CD4+ T cells sorted from blood. The receptors come from a human donor in good health.

J is TRBJ2-2 and V is TRBV19; TRBD1 or TRBD2 may be the D gene (5 bases each). The V gene's germline CDR1 is LNHDA and CDR2 SQIVND (reference sequence). V was shortened by 5 bases and J by 3 bases, with 16 bases between the two germline ends. The CDR3 is 16 residues long. CDR3 protein: CASSGQPGRDTGELFF. The CDR3 DNA follows: TGTGCCAGTAGTGGGCAGCCGGGACGGGACACCGGGGAGCTGTTTTTT. Combining the CDR3 with reference TRBV19 and TRBJ2-2 gives the whole variable domain DGGITQSPKYLFRKEGQNVTLSCEQNLNHDAMYWYRQDPGQGLRLIYYSQIVNDFQKGDIAEGYSVSREKKESFPLTVTSAQKNPTAFYLCASSGQPGRDTGELFFGEGSRLTVL.

The genes are TRBV2 and TRBJ1-5; no clear D. V shed 6 bases and J shed 7 bases, with 19 bases lying between them. The CDR3 contains 15 residues. Germline CDR1 and CDR2: SNHLY and FYNNEI. CDR3 sequence: CASRDYPGAGQPQHF. CDR3 nucleotides: TGTGCCAGCAGAGATTACCCGGGAGCCGGCCAGCCCCAGCATTTT.

The rearrangement links TRBV7-8 to TRBJ1-4; TRBD1 is a possible D gene (6 bases). V lost 4 bases, J lost 5 bases, and 11 bases lay in between. Germline CDR1 and CDR2: SGHVS and FQNEAQ. The CDR3 has 14 residues. DNA for the CDR3: TGTGCCAGCAGCTCACAGGGCCCAAATGAAAAACTGTTTTTT. Residues: CASSSQGPNEKLFF.

The V gene is TRBV7-9, the J gene TRBJ1-2; 8 bases fit TRBD1. V was clipped by 5 bases and J by 6 bases; unmatched bases: 17. From germline, CDR1 is SEHNR and CDR2 FQNEAQ (reference sequence). CDR3 length equals 17 residues. CDR3 DNA: TGTGCCAGCAGCCCTACAGACAGGGGCCCTGGAAACAATGGCTACACCTTC. It encodes CASSPTDRGPGNNGYTF.

The chain is built from TRBV4-1 and TRBJ2-3; 12 nucleotides align to TRBD2. Unmatched junction bases numbered 6, after V lost 4 bases and J lost 4 bases. Germline CDR1 is MGHRA and CDR2 is YSYEKL. This CDR3 is built from 16 residues. The CDR3 DNA reads as TGCGCCAGCAGCCTCGGGACTAGCGGGCCCTCAGATACGCAGTATTTT. Its protein is CASSLGTSGPSDTQYF.

The chain is built from TRBV9 and TRBJ2-7, with TRBD2 identical over 9 bases. Per the germline V gene, CDR1 is SGDLS and CDR2 is YYNGEE. Unmatched junction bases numbered 5, after V lost 3 bases and J lost 4 bases. The CDR3 is 14 residues long. The CDR3 reads CASSGSGSKYEQYF. The CDR3, as DNA: TGTGCCAGCAGCGGTAGCGGGAGTAAATACGAGCAGTACTTC.

The chain uses TRBV30 and TRBJ2-3; 14 bases line up with TRBD2. The CDR3 contains 18 residues. The germline V gene encodes CDR1 GTSNPN and CDR2 SVGIG (reference sequence). The junction had 10 bases not matched to a gene; V was cut back by 3 bases and J by 2 bases. CDR3 in amino acids: CAWSRGLAGVYFTDTQYF. The CDR3 bases are TGTGCCTGGAGCCGGGGACTAGCGGGAGTTTACTTCACAGATACGCAGTATTTT.

This chain uses TRBV5-1 with TRBJ2-5; maybe TRBD2 (5 bases). Germline V lookup: CDR1 SGHRS, CDR2 YFSETQ. V was cut by 3 bases and J by 9 bases, with 21 bases left in between. This CDR3 is built from 15 residues. The CDR3 DNA reads as TGCGCCAGCAGCTCTAGCCGCCCTACGAACAAGGCCCAGTACTTC. Translated, it gives CASSSSRPTNKAQYF.

The chain links TRBV9 to TRBJ2-1, with D possibly being TRBD1 or TRBD2 (6 bases each). CDR3 size: 18 residues. The V end lost 4 bases, the J end lost 8 bases, and 28 bases lay between the germline ends. CDR1 is SGDLS, CDR2 YYNGEE, per germline. This CDR3 reads CASSSRSGQTLGGHEQFF. CDR3 DNA sequence: TGTGCCAGCAGCTCCAGGAGCGGACAGACCCTCGGGGGCCATGAGCAGTTCTTC.